One and the same sample provided the 15 T cell receptor beta chains below, sequenced in a study of blood T cell repertoires in COVID-19 (dated by TCRdb to 2020 to 2021). The library came from the immunoSEQ multiplex PCR assay. The table was pulled from immuneACCESS by TCRdb, which kept in-frame rearrangements only. Such tables lose some clones; where checked, under half of the loss comes from unresolved V genes, and the rest has no known cause. The sample contains about 240,000 clones, around 90% of them found a single time. The ten largest clones capture 0.65% to 0.9% of the sample. The source material was peripheral blood. These receptors all stem from a woman younger than 45 with acute or convalescent COVID-19.

The CDR3 DNA reads as TGTGCCAGCAGCCGCACTAGCGGGAGCAGTTACGAGCAGTACTTC. Translation: CASSRTSGSSYEQYF. The chain combines TRBV7-2 with TRBJ2-7; 11 bases agree with TRBD2. V lost 5 bases, J lost 4 bases, and 7 bases stayed unmatched. Germline V lookup: CDR1 SGHTA, CDR2 FQGNSA. This CDR3 contains 15 residues.

The gene calls are TRBV4-3 and TRBJ2-7; 11 bases match TRBD2. Trimming took 1 base from V and 3 from J; bases not matched to a gene: 2. The CDR3 length is 15 residues. The germline V gene has CDR1 LGHNA and CDR2 YSLEER. The chain's CDR3 is CASSQGTSGHYEQYF. The CDR3 nucleotides are TGCGCCAGCAGCCAAGGGACTAGCGGGCACTACGAGCAGTACTTC.

This sequence joins TRBV18 and TRBJ1-2, with D possibly TRBD1 on 5 matching bases. Trimming stripped 4 bases from V and 6 bases from J, with 12 bases between. This CDR3 has 13 residues. Germline CDR1 and CDR2: KGHSH and LQKENI. DNA of the CDR3: TGTGCCAGCTCACTCAGGGAAGGGGATGGCTACACCTTC. This codes for CASSLREGDGYTF. The whole variable domain, filled in from reference TRBV18 and TRBJ1-2, reads NAGVMQNPRHLVRRRGQEARLRCSPMKGHSHVYWYRQLPEEGLKFMVYLQKENIIDESGMPKERFSAEFPKEGPSILRIQQVVRGDSAAYFCASSLREGDGYTFGSGTRLTVV.

The V call is TRBV5-6, the J call TRBJ2-3, with 10 bases matching TRBD2. After removal of 4 bases from V and 1 base from J, the junction contained 15 bases not matched to a gene. This CDR3 contains 19 residues. The germline V gene has CDR1 SGHDT and CDR2 YYEEEE. The CDR3 DNA follows: TGTGCCAGCAGCCCGTGGCCAATGATAGGGACTAGCGGCACAGATACGCAGTATTTT. Amino acid sequence: CASSPWPMIGTSGTDTQYF. The full variable domain, rest sourced from reference TRBV5-6 and TRBJ2-3, is DAGVTQSPTHLIKTRGQQVTLRCSPKSGHDTVSWYQQALGQGPQFIFQYYEEEERQRGNFPDRFSGHQFPNYSSELNVNALLLGDSALYLCASSPWPMIGTSGTDTQYFGPGTRLTVL.

The J gene is TRBJ2-7, the V gene TRBV29-1; 8 nucleotides line up with TRBD1. Germline V gene sequence: CDR1 SQVTM, CDR2 ANQGSEA. Trimming at V came to 6 bases and at J to 0 bases, leaving 4 bases not matched to a gene. The CDR3 totals 13 residues. The CDR3 reads CSVQGGVSYEQYF. CDR3 nucleotides: TGCAGCGTACAGGGGGGAGTCTCCTACGAGCAGTACTTC.

This chain connects TRBV7-9 to TRBJ2-7; 7 nucleotides line up with TRBD1. Germline CDR1 SEHNR, CDR2 FQNEAQ (reference sequence). This CDR3 spans 14 amino acids. Trimming at V came to 4 bases and at J to 2 bases, leaving 5 bases not matched to a gene. In DNA form, the CDR3 reads TGTGCCAGCAGCTGGGGACAGACGCCCTACGAGCAGTACTTC. Encoded protein: CASSWGQTPYEQYF. Drawing the rest from reference TRBV7-9 and TRBJ2-7, the complete variable domain is DTGVSQNPRHKITKRGQNVTFRCDPISEHNRLYWYRQTLGQGPEFLTYFQNEAQLEKSRLLSDRFSAERPKGSFSTLEIQRTEQGDSAMYLCASSWGQTPYEQYFGPGTRLTVT.

The gene calls are TRBV9 and TRBJ2-7, with a possible D match to TRBD1 (6 bases). V was shortened by 4 bases and J by 2 bases, with 13 bases between the two germline ends. Germline loops: CDR1 SGDLS, CDR2 YYNGEE. The CDR3 totals 14 residues. This CDR3 is CASSPPGQPYEQYF. DNA of the CDR3: TGTGCCAGCAGCCCTCCAGGACAGCCCTACGAGCAGTACTTC. Together with reference TRBV9 and TRBJ2-7, the CDR3 gives the full variable domain: DSGVTQTPKHLITATGQRVTLRCSPRSGDLSVYWYQQSLDQGLQFLIQYYNGEERAKGNILERFSAQQFPDLHSELNLSSLELGDSALYFCASSPPGQPYEQYFGPGTRLTVT.

This clone was picked up many times. V is TRBV7-8 and J is TRBJ2-5, with D possibly called TRBD1 or TRBD2 (6 bases each). V gave up 5 bases and J gave up 1 base, with 17 bases separating them. The length of the CDR3 is 16 residues. Germline V CDR1 and CDR2: SGHVS, FQNEAQ. The CDR3, as DNA: TGTGCCAGCAGCCGAGGACAGACTAGGCTCCAAGAGACCCAGTACTTC. Translating it yields CASSRGQTRLQETQYF.

The chain couples TRBV18 to TRBJ2-7; the match to TRBD1 covers 10 bases. The CDR3 runs 14 residues. V lost 3 bases and J lost 6; bases outside the gene matches: 5. Germline-derived CDR1 and CDR2 are KGHSH and LQKENI. In DNA form, the CDR3 reads TGTGCCAGCTCACCCAAGGGACAGGGGCGCGAGCAGTACTTC. This encodes CASSPKGQGREQYF.

The chain employs TRBV7-3 and TRBJ2-5; 8 positions match TRBD1. The CDR3 runs 15 residues. V was pared by 5 bases and J by 5 bases, with 10 bases of the junction left unmatched. The germline V gene has CDR1 SGHTA and CDR2 FQGTGA. CDR3 protein: CASSAGTGMSETQYF. The CDR3, as DNA: TGTGCCAGCAGCGCGGGGACAGGAATGTCGGAGACCCAGTACTTC.

The gene calls are TRBV19 and TRBJ1-4, with TRBD1 matching over 9 bases. This CDR3 contains 13 residues. J lost 8 bases, V lost 7 bases, and 5 bases had no gene match. The germline V gene encodes CDR1 LNHDA and CDR2 SQIVND (reference sequence). The CDR3, as DNA: TGTGCCAGTACCTGGACAGGGGAGGAAAAACTGTTTTTT. It encodes CASTWTGEEKLFF.

This chain uses TRBV5-1 with TRBJ2-5; maybe TRBD2 (5 bases). CDR1 and CDR2 (germline): SGHRS, YFSETQ. This CDR3 has 15 residues. The V end lost 0 bases, the J end lost 2 bases, and 11 bases lay between the germline ends. The CDR3 sequence is CASSLGGSGQETQYF. CDR3 bases: TGCGCCAGCAGCTTGGGTGGGAGTGGTCAAGAGACCCAGTACTTC.

The genes are TRBV11-2 and TRBJ2-7, with D possibly matching TRBD1 (6 bases). Trimming removed 4 bases at V and 6 bases at J, with 7 bases between. Germline V gene sequence: CDR1 SGHAT, CDR2 FQNNGV. This CDR3 is 11 amino acids long. The CDR3 DNA follows: TGTGCCAGCAGCTCAGGGGCCGAGCAGTACTTC. Translation gives CASSSGAEQYF.

V is TRBV27 and J is TRBJ2-3; TRBD1 might be the D (6 bases). The ends were cut back, 5 bases at V and 1 base at J, with 19 bases in the middle. Germline values: CDR1 MNHEY, CDR2 SMNVEV (reference sequence). The CDR3 extends over 17 amino acids. CDR3 DNA: TGTGCCAGCAGTAGGTACCTACAGGGTCCCCGCACAGATACGCAGTATTTT. It specifies CASSRYLQGPRTDTQYF.

The chain uses TRBV6-2 or TRBV6-3 and TRBJ2-7, with D hard to call. The CDR3 has 11 amino acids. Per the germline V gene, CDR1 is MNHEY and CDR2 is SVGEGT. Trimming took off 5 bases at V and 4 bases at J, with 6 bases between the two ends. The CDR3 loop is CASSTAYEQYF. CDR3 coding DNA: TGTGCCAGCAGTACAGCATACGAGCAGTACTTC.